The present T cell receptor (beta chain) was sequenced within a study of cytomegalovirus exposure and HLA in healthy donors. Sequencing was performed with immunoSEQ multiplex PCR; in TCRdb, only in-frame clones are kept and a portion is missing. The table has about 150,000 clones, just over 85% seen once. The junction had 5 bases not matched to a gene; V was cut back by 5 bases and J by 10 bases. CDR1 is LNHDA, CDR2 SQIVND, per germline (reference sequence). The CDR3 contains 14 residues. The sample comprised PBMCs. The TCR comes from a human donor in good health. The rearrangement links TRBV19 to TRBJ2-1; 13 positions agree with TRBD2. CDR3: CASSWTSGGGEQFF. Written as DNA, the CDR3 is TGTGCCAGTAGTTGGACTAGCGGGGGAGGGGAGCAGTTCTTC.